This TCR beta chain was found in a study of CD8 T cells in ankylosing spondylitis. Study-wide results and caveats: There were earlier reports of some motif variants in reactive arthritis synovial fluid and blood. Ankylosing spondylitis blood appeared to be characterized by a TCR beta motif of eight highly homologous variants. With a CD8+ phenotype, disease-linked clones were relatively rare in peripheral blood. Matched synovial fluid from ankylosing spondylitis patients was reported to be enriched for disease-linked clones.

This clonotype has a count of ten or more. Its antigen is not identified. With molecular barcodes, quantitative 5'-RACE was used to make the TCR beta libraries. One entry per CDR3 protein results from TCRdb running MiXCR on the 5' RACE reads. This sample has fewer than 550,000 distinct CDR3 sequences; less than 6% occur once, and the top ten carry 3% to 4.5%. CDR3 length equals 13 residues. Germline V CDR1 and CDR2: MNHEY, SVGEGT. Trimming took 5 bases from V and 9 from J, leaving 14 bases between them. V is TRBV6-2 or TRBV6-3 and J is TRBJ2-1; D possibly corresponds to TRBD2 (5 bases). This clonotype was sampled from a male donor with ankylosing spondylitis. Sequencing was carried out using blood, either unsorted or a sorted T cell fraction (not recorded which). The CDR3 sequence: CASSQSSGSEQFF. CDR3 bases: TGTGCCAGCAGTCAATCGTCGGGGTCTGAGCAGTTCTTC.